The subject of this entry is one T cell receptor (beta chain). What it binds is not known. The data were obtained in a study of T cell repertoires in cytomegalovirus infection. At the level of the study: From public TCR beta signatures came an indication of both CMV infection and matching HLA type. Whole-study results and caveats: In two of eight donors, the top clonotype was HLA-C-restricted CMV-specific. Cumulated frequencies of public TCR beta families served to identify carriers of CMV plus the relevant HLA.

TCRdb passed the reads through MiXCR, listing each CDR3 protein once. The sample has more than 650,000 distinct CDR3 sequences; 35% to 45% are singletons. This CDR3 is 14 amino acids long. The V gene's germline CDR1 is LNHDA and CDR2 SQIVND (reference sequence). V was cut by 1 base and J by 4 bases, with 8 bases left in between. Material for sequencing was PBMCs. V gene TRBV19 combines with J gene TRBJ2-1, with D possibly being TRBD2 (6 bases). This receptor was taken from a human donor in good health (CMV status not recorded). Some clones in this sample may be carry-over from other donors' samples. The CDR3 nucleotides read TGTGCCAGTAGTATAGGTGGGACTTACAATGAGCAGTTCTTC. Encoded protein: CASSIGGTYNEQFF. Based on the CDR3 plus reference TRBV19 and TRBJ2-1, the full variable domain is DGGITQSPKYLFRKEGQNVTLSCEQNLNHDAMYWYRQDPGQGLRLIYYSQIVNDFQKGDIAEGYSVSREKKESFPLTVTSAQKNPTAFYLCASSIGGTYNEQFFGPGTRLTVL.